This T cell receptor (beta chain) was identified in a study of beta chain features in type 1 diabetes (dated by TCRdb to about 2018). Background for the entire study: No differences in mean age, gender distribution, total cell number or subset yield were found between patients and healthy donors. Naive and central memory subsets were obtained from all 30 or so donors, but regulatory and stem cell-like memory subsets were isolated from only 8 patients and about eight healthy donors. In the study, recently diagnosed type 1 diabetes patients and matched healthy donors were compared on the TCRB repertoires of their sorted circulating CD4+ T cell subsets. A total of roughly 100,000,000 sorted cells were examined across all samples, and the number of cells per subset was strongly correlated with RNA yield. What the work shows at the level of the full study, not this receptor alone: Naive, central memory and regulatory TCRB repertoires appeared to be more alike among patients than among healthy donors. PCR may preferentially amplify shorter templates, but because patient and control samples were amplified and corrected together, any resulting skew would affect both groups equally. At VDJ recombination sites, patients with type 1 diabetes made fewer insertions and deleted more nucleotides, a pattern implying thymic rearrangement abnormalities. Because cDNA was sequenced instead of genomic DNA, activated cells with high expression could be over-represented, although the groups did not differ in activation or CD3 levels. Because the HLA sub-analyses included only small numbers of individuals, any influence of HLA type on TCRB rearrangement was left unresolved. Type 1 diabetes patients showed a moderate but significant shortening of TCRB CDR3 length in all four CD4+ subsets.

A single peripheral blood draw of about 120 mL on average was collected from each donor into heparinised tubes. Using a panel that included CD45RO, CCR7, CD25, CD127, CD95 and CD27, naive, central memory, regulatory and stem cell-like memory CD4+ T cells were sorted on a BD FACSAria II. Every sorted population had a purity above 98%. PBMCs were isolated immediately by Lymphoprep density gradient centrifugation and stained directly without culture. Samples were stained and sorted in pairs, with one healthy donor and one patient per experiment, so that batch effects were minimized. All of the isolated RNA was reverse transcribed with the High Capacity cDNA Reverse Transcription Kit, so expressed TCRB transcripts were sequenced. Deep immunoSEQ sequencing was applied to naive, central memory and regulatory T cell samples, giving an average of about 3.4 million total reads per sample. After sorted cells were lysed in RLT buffer, RNA was extracted with DNase-treated RNeasy Micro or Mini kits, with the choice depending on cell number. Each cell subset was processed on its own to prevent cross-contamination, while patient and healthy donor samples were processed together. Using the immunoSEQ multiplex PCR, TCRB sequences were amplified from cDNA into 87-bp fragments spanning the CDR3 region. Sequencing of the amplicons was performed on the Illumina HiSeq platform. Per the authors' processing: PCR bias was computationally corrected using synthetic template baselines, reads within Hamming distance 2 were collapsed, and singletons that could not be merged were discarded. Reads were aligned against IMGT to assign V, D and J genes, CDR3 length and insertions or deletions at six rearrangement sites. Within each subset, clonotype counts were normalized to sorted cell number, and only after that were true diversity and Gini coefficients computed with the tcR R package. The overlap coefficient, calculated on TCRB nucleotide sequences, was used to quantify repertoire sharing. Out-of-frame TCRB sequences from naive cells were analyzed to stand in for the pre-selection repertoire. This immuneACCESS table, as held by TCRdb, lists in-frame sequences with V and J called but not all clones. Of the missing ones, under half trace to an unresolved V gene in checked studies; the others have no known cause. V and J calls plus clone size are reproduced from that table; the DNA served to infer D and trimming. The sample includes hundreds of thousands of clones, with 11% to 15% observed a single time. The ten largest clonotypes hold roughly 0.04% of the sample.

Notes on this clone: The specificity of this receptor is unknown. No clone much larger than this one lies a single base away; base qualities are absent.

Sequenced: naive CD4+ T cells from blood. The cell subset or site label corresponds to: true naive CD4+ T cells. The clonotype comes from a man aged 18 to 30 with type 1 diabetes.

In nucleotides, the sequence is TGTGCCAGCAGTGAATTGGGGTGGAGCACTGAAGCTTTCTTT. Translated, this is CASSELGWSTEAFF. The chain is encoded by TRBV2 joined to TRBJ1-1, with no confidently assigned D gene. The germline V gene yields SNHLY for CDR1 and FYNNEI for CDR2. Relative to germline, V is 2 bases shorter and J is 4 bases shorter, with 11 bases between their ends. The CDR3 numbers 14 residues from cysteine through phenylalanine. Only CDR3 DNA is held: 42 bases, read in frame from base 1.